The 30 T cell receptor beta chains presented below share a single source sample, sequenced in a study of blood T cell repertoires in COVID-19. Only in-frame clones appear in the TCRdb table, and some are missing; sequencing was by immunoSEQ multiplex PCR. The sample holds a few hundred thousand clones, roughly 86% seen once. Specimen: PBMCs or T cells enriched from blood (not recorded which). The receptors come from a woman aged 50 to 60 who had been exposed to COVID-19.

This chain connects TRBV3-1 (or the pseudogene TRBV3-2) to TRBJ2-3, with TRBD2 matching over 9 bases. The CDR3 runs 12 residues. From germline, CDR1 is LGHDT and CDR2 YNNKEL (reference sequence). The V segment lost 5 bases and the J segment 13 bases; nucleotides outside the gene matches: 7. CDR3 sequence reads: CASSGSGGPEYF. The CDR3 DNA follows: TGTGCCAGCAGCGGAAGCGGGGGGCCGGAGTATTTT.

This clone was recorded a few times. This sequence joins TRBV28 and TRBJ1-4; perhaps TRBD1 as D (5 bases). With 6 bases removed from V and 2 bases from J, the gap between germline ends came to 13 bases. The CDR3 sequence is 15 residues long. The germline gives CDR1 MDHEN, CDR2 SYDVKM. The CDR3 region has the DNA TGTGCCAGCAGCCCCCAGGGTTGGACTAATGAAAAACTGTTTTTT. It is translated as CASSPQGWTNEKLFF. Using reference TRBV28 and TRBJ1-4 for the parts outside the CDR3, the full variable domain is DVKVTQSSRYLVKRTGEKVFLECVQDMDHENMFWYRQDPGLGLRLIYFSYDVKMKEKGDIPEGYSVSREKKERFSLILESASTNQTSMYLCASSPQGWTNEKLFFGSGTQLSVL.

Comments on this clone: Distinct nucleotide sequences in the sample also encode this CDR3. The chain couples TRBV9 to TRBJ2-5; D possibly corresponds to TRBD2 (5 bases). CDR1 SGDLS and CDR2 YYNGEE come from the germline V gene. Trimming cost V 0 bases and J 4 bases, with 7 bases left between them. This CDR3 is built from 13 residues. CDR3 DNA sequence: TGTGCCAGCAGCGTAGGGAGCGGAGAGACCCAGTACTTC. It is translated as CASSVGSGETQYF.

Written as DNA, the CDR3 is TGTGCCAGCAGCCCAGGTTACTCCTACAATGAGCAGTTCTTC. Translated, it gives CASSPGYSYNEQFF. The rearrangement links TRBV27 to TRBJ2-1; D call uncertain. Trimming took 6 bases from V and 0 from J, leaving 9 bases between them. In germline, CDR1 is MNHEY, CDR2 SMNVEV (reference sequence). This CDR3 is built from 14 residues.

J is TRBJ2-3 and V is TRBV28, with 8 positions matching TRBD2. V lost 5 bases to trimming and J lost 4 bases; unmatched junction nucleotides: 11. Germline V lookup: CDR1 MDHEN, CDR2 SYDVKM. The CDR3 totals 16 residues. CDR3 DNA: TGTGCCAGCAGTCTCGCCGGGGGGGCCGGGGCAGATACGCAGTATTTT. It codes for CASSLAGGAGADTQYF.

This clone was counted a single time. This chain uses TRBV29-1 with TRBJ1-4, with D perhaps TRBD1 (5 bases). Germline CDR1 SQVTM, CDR2 ANQGSEA. V was clipped by 3 bases and J by 6 bases, with 11 bases between them. The CDR3 is made up of 13 amino acids. CDR3 nucleotides: TGCAGCGTTGATTTCACAGGAGATGAAAAACTGTTTTTT. Translated, it gives CSVDFTGDEKLFF.

This clone was observed a single time. V gene TRBV6-5 combines with J gene TRBJ2-6; 8 nucleotides match TRBD1. The CDR3 sequence is 14 residues long. The V gene end was trimmed by 6 bases and the J gene end by 7 bases; junction bases not matched to a gene: 5. CDR1 MNHEY and CDR2 SVGAGI come from the germline V gene. CDR3 bases: TGTGCCAGCAGGACAGGGGCTGAAGCCAACGTCCTGACTTTC. It yields the protein CASRTGAEANVLTF.

The V call is TRBV18, the J call TRBJ2-4, with 12 bases lining up with TRBD2. CDR3 length: 18 residues. Per germline, CDR1 KGHSH and CDR2 LQKENI. After removal of 3 bases from V and 1 base from J, the junction contained 7 bases not matched to a gene. CDR3 residues: CASSPDASGGAAKNIQYF. CDR3 DNA: TGTGCCAGCTCACCCGACGCTAGCGGGGGGGCTGCCAAAAACATTCAGTACTTC.

The chain couples TRBV18 to TRBJ2-7; 7 positions match TRBD1. This CDR3 has 14 residues. The germline V gene has CDR1 KGHSH and CDR2 LQKENI. Trimming removed 3 bases from V and 0 bases from J; junction bases left unmatched: 2. The CDR3: CASSPGTASYEQYF. CDR3 DNA: TGTGCCAGCTCACCGGGGACAGCCTCCTACGAGCAGTACTTC. Variable domain in full (rest from reference TRBV18 and TRBJ2-7): NAGVMQNPRHLVRRRGQEARLRCSPMKGHSHVYWYRQLPEEGLKFMVYLQKENIIDESGMPKERFSAEFPKEGPSILRIQQVVRGDSAAYFCASSPGTASYEQYFGPGTRLTVT.

The genes are TRBV9 and TRBJ1-2; D unresolved. V was trimmed by 4 bases and J by 2 bases, leaving 12 bases between them. Per the germline V gene, CDR1 is SGDLS and CDR2 is YYNGEE. This CDR3 contains 14 residues. CDR3 coding DNA: TGTGCCAGCAGCCCTGGGTTGGGCAACTATGGCTACACCTTC. This translates into CASSPGLGNYGYTF.

The chain recombines TRBV9 with TRBJ2-2; no clear D gene. CDR1 SGDLS and CDR2 YYNGEE come from the germline V gene. Trimming took 0 bases from V and 2 from J, leaving 8 bases between them. The CDR3 extends over 15 amino acids. The CDR3 DNA follows: TGTGCCAGCAGCGTAGGATGGCAAAACACCGGGGAGCTGTTTTTT. It codes for CASSVGWQNTGELFF.

The rearrangement uses TRBV5-5 and TRBJ1-5; 12 bases map to TRBD1. The J segment lost 5 bases and the V segment lost 4 bases, leaving 4 bases of the junction unmatched. From germline, CDR1 is SGHKS and CDR2 YYEKEE (reference sequence). The CDR3 contains 15 residues. DNA for the CDR3: TGTGCCAGCAGCGGGACAGGGGGCAGCGATCAGCCCCAGCATTTT. This translates into CASSGTGGSDQPQHF.

CDR3 DNA sequence: TGTGCCAGCAGCCATTTTGGGGGCGGGGAGACCCAGTACTTC. This sequence encodes CASSHFGGGETQYF. This rearrangement joins TRBV3-1 (or the pseudogene TRBV3-2) to TRBJ2-5, with a tentative D call TRBD1 (6 bases). The CDR3 consists of 14 residues. With 3 bases removed from V and 5 bases from J, the gap between germline ends came to 13 bases. CDR1 LGHDT and CDR2 YNNKEL come from the germline V gene (reference sequence).

The chain carries TRBV6-2 or TRBV6-3 and TRBJ2-2, with 10 bases aligning to TRBD2. This CDR3 is built from 16 residues. The V gene end was trimmed by 4 bases and the J gene end by 0 bases; junction bases not matched to a gene: 2. The germline CDR1 and CDR2 sequences are MNHEY and SVGEGT. Written as DNA, the CDR3 is TGTGCCAGCAGTTTCCTAGCGGGGGCGAACACCGGGGAGCTGTTTTTT. Protein: CASSFLAGANTGELFF.

The count of this clone is one. V usage is TRBV29-1 and J usage is TRBJ1-3, with unresolved D. The CDR3 spans 19 residues. Germline CDR1 is SQVTM and CDR2 is ANQGSEA. Trimming shortened V by 3 bases and J by 1 base, and 25 bases separated the two germline ends. DNA of the CDR3: TGCAGCGTTGATGTTGGTAAGGTGGGAGGCTACTCATCTGGAAACACCATATATTTT. As protein: CSVDVGKVGGYSSGNTIYF.

Regarding this clone: Other DNA sequences from this sample encode an identical CDR3 as well. The CDR3 DNA reads TGCGCCAGCAGTCGGGGGGAGGGCGTCCAAGAGACCCAGTACTTC. The encoded protein is CASSRGEGVQETQYF. The chain has TRBV4-1 and TRBJ2-5; 7 positions match TRBD2. V lost 6 bases and J lost 1; bases outside the gene matches: 8. Per germline, CDR1 MGHRA and CDR2 YSYEKL. The CDR3 totals 15 residues.

The gene calls are TRBV10-3 and TRBJ2-6; D gene uncertain. The CDR3 loop spans 15 amino acids. The V and J ends lost 4 bases and 2 bases respectively, with 9 bases between them. Germline V CDR1 and CDR2: ENHRY, SYGVKD. DNA of the CDR3: TGTGCCATCAGTGTATCCTCAGCTGGGGCCAACGTCCTGACTTTC. It specifies CAISVSSAGANVLTF.

The V call is TRBV6-1, the J call TRBJ1-2; the D is unclear. CDR3 size: 15 residues. Trimming removed 2 bases from V and 14 bases from J, with 24 bases in between. Germline CDR1 MNHNS, CDR2 SASEGT. DNA for the CDR3: TGTGCCAGCAGTGAAACCTACGGGGTCCAAACGGCGGTAACCTTC. Residues: CASSETYGVQTAVTF.

V is TRBV19 and J is TRBJ2-5; TRBD2 is a possible D gene (5 bases). Per germline, CDR1 LNHDA and CDR2 SQIVND (reference sequence). The CDR3 loop spans 15 amino acids. Trimming took off 4 bases at V and 0 bases at J, with 12 bases between the two ends. The CDR3 region is CASSNLARDQETQYF. CDR3 bases: TGTGCCAGTAGTAATCTAGCACGGGACCAAGAGACCCAGTACTTC.

This clone came up a few times. The chain joins TRBV18 to TRBJ2-5; 9 bases align to TRBD1. V was pared by 5 bases and J by 4 bases, with 5 bases of the junction left unmatched. Germline values: CDR1 KGHSH, CDR2 LQKENI. The CDR3 covers 14 residues. CDR3 sequence (DNA): TGTGCCAGCTCAGCTACAGGGGGCGCAGAGACCCAGTACTTC. Its translation is CASSATGGAETQYF. The variable domain in full, completed from reference TRBV18 and TRBJ2-5, reads NAGVMQNPRHLVRRRGQEARLRCSPMKGHSHVYWYRQLPEEGLKFMVYLQKENIIDESGMPKERFSAEFPKEGPSILRIQQVVRGDSAAYFCASSATGGAETQYFGPGTRLLVL.

The rearrangement links TRBV4-1 to TRBJ1-1; maybe TRBD1 (6 bases). Trimming pared 0 bases from V and 3 bases from J, leaving 11 bases between. The CDR3 runs to 15 residues. The germline gives CDR1 MGHRA, CDR2 YSYEKL. The CDR3 loop is CASSQDTRTDTEAFF. CDR3 in DNA: TGCGCCAGCAGCCAAGACACCCGGACAGACACTGAAGCTTTCTTT.

The rearrangement links TRBV3-1 (or the pseudogene TRBV3-2) to TRBJ2-6; D remains ambiguous. Germline CDR1 LGHDT, CDR2 YNNKEL (reference sequence). The V end was cut by 2 bases, the J end by 0 bases, with 5 bases between. The CDR3 runs to 15 residues. The CDR3 reads CASSQPFSGANVLTF. The CDR3 DNA sequence: TGTGCCAGCAGCCAACCGTTCTCTGGGGCCAACGTCCTGACTTTC.

The CDR3 loop reads CASSSRTGVNYGYTF. For the CDR3, the DNA is TGTGCCAGCAGCTCGAGGACAGGAGTCAACTATGGCTACACCTTC. The chain carries TRBV9 and TRBJ1-2, with 7 bases lining up with TRBD1. This CDR3 contains 15 residues. Trimming at V came to 4 bases and at J to 2 bases, leaving 8 bases not matched to a gene. Germline V gene sequence: CDR1 SGDLS, CDR2 YYNGEE.

The rearrangement uses TRBV29-1 and TRBJ1-2; maybe TRBD1 (6 bases). V was pared by 4 bases and J by 3 bases, with 18 bases between. The CDR3 has 15 amino acids. CDR1 is SQVTM and CDR2 is ANQGSEA in the germline V gene. The CDR3, as DNA: TGCAGCGTTGTTGGACAGTCAACCTACGACTATGGCTACACCTTC. Translation gives CSVVGQSTYDYGYTF.

Written as DNA, the CDR3 is TGCAGCGTTGACATTCTCAGGGACATATATTATCAAGAGACCCAGTACTTC. Translated: CSVDILRDIYYQETQYF. The chain employs TRBV29-1 and TRBJ2-5; D may be TRBD1 (6 bases). V dropped 3 bases and J dropped 2 bases, with 22 bases sitting between them. Looked up from germline, CDR1 is SQVTM and CDR2 is ANQGSEA. The CDR3 extends over 17 amino acids.

This sequence joins TRBV14 and TRBJ2-7; TRBD1 is a possible D gene (6 bases). Trimming shortened V by 1 base and J by 3 bases, and 10 bases separated the two germline ends. CDR3 size: 14 residues. Germline V gene sequence: CDR1 SGHDN, CDR2 FVKESK. In DNA, the CDR3 is TGTGCCAGCAGCCAAGTAGACAGGTACTACGAGCAGTACTTC. It codes for CASSQVDRYYEQYF.

This chain links TRBV18 with TRBJ2-1, with D tentatively TRBD1 (5 bases). V lost 3 bases, J lost 7 bases, and 22 bases lay in between. CDR3 length: 17 residues. Germline loops: CDR1 KGHSH, CDR2 LQKENI. The CDR3 protein is CASSPPGRISPDNEQFF. The CDR3 bases are TGTGCCAGCTCACCTCCAGGGCGGATCAGTCCGGATAATGAGCAGTTCTTC.

This chain connects TRBV29-1 to TRBJ1-1; unclear D gene. CDR3 size: 11 residues. Germline V gene data show CDR1 as SQVTM and CDR2 as ANQGSEA. The V end was cut by 7 bases, the J end by 0 bases, with 6 bases between. The CDR3 DNA follows: TGCAGCGCTCACATGAACACTGAAGCTTTCTTT. This sequence encodes CSAHMNTEAFF.

This chain uses TRBV18 with TRBJ2-5; D possibly corresponds to TRBD2 (6 bases). This CDR3 is 14 amino acids long. From germline, CDR1 is KGHSH and CDR2 LQKENI. Trimming took off 2 bases at V and 2 bases at J, with 9 bases between the two ends. The CDR3 sequence is CASSPWAGQETQYF. The DNA for the CDR3 is TGTGCCAGCTCACCATGGGCGGGACAAGAGACCCAGTACTTC.

This chain connects TRBV6-4 to TRBJ2-1; the D gene is possibly TRBD1 (6 bases). The CDR3 spans 13 residues. Trimming cost V 4 bases and J 14 bases, with 18 bases left between them. Germline lookup yields CDR1 MRHNA and CDR2 SNTAGT. CDR3 in amino acids: CASSAEGTSSKFF. CDR3 DNA sequence: TGTGCCAGCAGTGCTGAAGGGACATCTTCTAAGTTCTTC.